These 30 T cell receptor beta chains originate from one sample sequenced in a study of cytomegalovirus exposure and HLA in healthy donors. The PCR had 60 Vbeta and 13 Jbeta primers. TCRdb's copy holds only in-frame clones and misses some; the assay was immunoSEQ multiplex PCR. The table lists more than 55,000 clones. The sequenced sample consisted of PBMCs. The receptors were sampled from a woman between 40 and 55 years old in good health and CMV-seropositive.

This chain connects TRBV7-2 to TRBJ1-2; D remains unclear. The ends were cut back, 1 base at V and 1 base at J, with 4 bases in the middle. Germline values: CDR1 SGHTA, CDR2 FQGNSA. This CDR3 has 13 amino acids. CDR3 nucleotides: TGTGCCAGCAGCTTAGACAATAACTATGGCTACACCTTC. The encoded protein is CASSLDNNYGYTF.

V and J are TRBV6-1 and TRBJ1-1, with 7 positions matching TRBD1. After removal of 6 bases from V and 8 bases from J, the junction contained 6 bases not matched to a gene. The CDR3 length is 12 residues. Per the germline V gene, CDR1 is MNHNS and CDR2 is SASEGT. CDR3 bases: TGTGCCAGCAGAGTTCAAGGGGGCGAAGCTTTCTTT. The encoded protein is CASRVQGGEAFF.

The rearrangement links TRBV18 to TRBJ1-3; D not certain. From germline, CDR1 is KGHSH and CDR2 LQKENI. This CDR3 contains 14 residues. V lost 3 bases, J lost 0 bases, and 6 bases lay in between. The CDR3, as DNA: TGTGCCAGCTCACCTATATTCTCTGGAAACACCATATATTTT. This encodes CASSPIFSGNTIYF.

As regards this clone: Sequence at one end of the junction differs from germline and may be a read error. The CDR3 coding sequence is TGTGCCAGCAGTTATTCCCACGGACAGGGGTGGTTACGGAACTTC. It encodes CASSYSHGQGWLRNF. This chain uses TRBV6-5 with TRBJ1-2; 9 bases agree with TRBD1. The CDR3 consists of 15 residues. The germline V gene encodes CDR1 MNHEY and CDR2 SVGAGI.

The chain joins TRBV5-4 to TRBJ2-7, with 8 nucleotides matching TRBD1. Germline CDR1 reads SGHNT; CDR2 reads YYREEE (reference sequence). This CDR3 comprises 15 residues. Trimming removed 0 bases from V and 4 bases from J; junction bases left unmatched: 6. CDR3 region: CASSLGQGPIYEQYF. The CDR3 nucleotides read TGTGCCAGCAGCTTGGGACAGGGGCCTATTTACGAGCAGTACTTC.

The CDR3 DNA is TGTGCCACCAGCAGAGATAGCGGGGGGGCAGAGACCCAGTACTTC. The encoded protein is CATSRDSGGAETQYF. V usage is TRBV15 and J usage is TRBJ2-5; 11 bases line up with TRBD2. The CDR3 totals 15 residues. V trimming: 0 bases; J trimming: 4 bases; junction bases outside the gene matches: 1. Germline V CDR1 and CDR2: LNHNV, YYDKDF (reference sequence).

This chain links TRBV11-2 with TRBJ1-1; possibly TRBD1 for D (6 bases). This CDR3 comprises 12 residues. The germline gives CDR1 SGHAT, CDR2 FQNNGV. V dropped 4 bases and J dropped 11 bases, with 14 bases sitting between them. DNA of the CDR3: TGTGCCAGCAGCTACAGGGTACCCGTGGCTTTCTTT. Translation gives CASSYRVPVAFF.

V and J are TRBV28 and TRBJ1-6, with D maybe TRBD1 (5 bases). V was shortened by 5 bases and J by 3 bases, with 17 bases between the two germline ends. Germline CDR1 is MDHEN and CDR2 is SYDVKM. The CDR3 runs 17 residues. CDR3 amino acids: CASSRTRGPHYNSPLHF. The CDR3 bases are TGTGCCAGCAGTCGGACAAGGGGCCCCCACTATAATTCACCCCTCCACTTT. Supplemented by reference TRBV28 and TRBJ1-6, the full variable domain reads DVKVTQSSRYLVKRTGEKVFLECVQDMDHENMFWYRQDPGLGLRLIYFSYDVKMKEKGDIPEGYSVSREKKERFSLILESASTNQTSMYLCASSRTRGPHYNSPLHFGNGTRLTVT.

The V gene is TRBV25-1, the J gene TRBJ1-6; 11 positions agree with TRBD1. CDR1 is MGHDK, CDR2 SYGVNS, per germline. V shed 3 bases, J shed 3 bases, and the junction held 4 bases outside the gene matches. The CDR3 covers 17 residues. CDR3 in DNA: TGTGCCAGCAGTGACACCGGGACAGGGGGCTATAATTCACCCCTCCACTTT. Protein: CASSDTGTGGYNSPLHF.

V is TRBV5-1 and J is TRBJ2-1; D possibly corresponds to TRBD2 (6 bases). CDR1 is SGHRS and CDR2 is YFSETQ in the germline V gene. CDR3 length: 15 amino acids. The V gene lost 4 bases and the J gene lost 8 bases, with 19 bases spanning the gap. The DNA for the CDR3 is TGCGCCAGCAGCCCGGGACTCCCGGGAGTCGATGAGCAGTTCTTC. This translates into CASSPGLPGVDEQFF.

The chain links TRBV28 to TRBJ2-3; TRBD1 aligns across 8 bases. The V gene's germline CDR1 is MDHEN and CDR2 SYDVKM. CDR3 length: 15 amino acids. The V and J ends lost 6 bases and 3 bases, in that order; junction bases with no gene match: 8. The CDR3 reads CASRKQGERTDTQYF. DNA for the CDR3: TGTGCCAGCAGAAAACAGGGGGAGAGGACAGATACGCAGTATTTT.

The gene calls are TRBV29-1 and TRBJ2-1; TRBD2 matches at 8 bases. Germline CDR1 and CDR2: SQVTM and ANQGSEA. The junction had 16 bases not matched to a gene; V was cut back by 7 bases and J by 8 bases. This CDR3 has 15 residues. The CDR3 DNA reads as TGCAGCGGAAGGGGAGCGGGAGCCCCGGATGATGAGCAGTTCTTC. Residues: CSGRGAGAPDDEQFF.

With respect to this clone: Other DNA variants within this sample encode the same CDR3. V usage is TRBV6-1 and J usage is TRBJ1-2, with TRBD1 matching over 8 bases. The germline V gene encodes CDR1 MNHNS and CDR2 SASEGT. The CDR3 length is 14 residues. Trimming at V came to 3 bases and at J to 4 bases, leaving 4 bases not matched to a gene. CDR3 loop: CASSERTGSYGYTF. Here the CDR3 DNA reads TGTGCCAGCAGTGAGAGGACAGGGTCCTATGGCTACACCTTC.

CDR3 sequence reads: CATSRDGPPETQYF. The CDR3 DNA reads TGTGCCACCAGCAGAGATGGCCCGCCGGAGACCCAGTACTTC. The chain uses TRBV15 and TRBJ2-5; D unresolved. This CDR3 is 14 amino acids long. V shed 0 bases and J shed 5 bases, with 10 bases lying between them. Germline V lookup: CDR1 LNHNV, CDR2 YYDKDF (reference sequence).

The CDR3 sequence is CASSWESFSSTDTQYF. CDR3 DNA: TGTGCCAGCAGCTGGGAGTCCTTCTCTAGCACAGATACGCAGTATTTT. The chain carries TRBV7-9 and TRBJ2-3; D perhaps matches TRBD2 (5 bases). CDR1 and CDR2 (germline): SEHNR, FQNEAQ (reference sequence). The germline V and J ends were trimmed by 4 bases and 0 bases, with 14 bases remaining between them. The CDR3 consists of 16 residues.

The chain is built from TRBV4-3 and TRBJ1-2, with D uncertain. The CDR3 runs 18 residues. The germline V gene encodes CDR1 LGHNA and CDR2 YSLEER. Trimming stripped 0 bases from V and 5 bases from J, with 22 bases between. The CDR3 DNA reads TGCGCCAGCAGCCAAGATAGGTGGCCGGGAACATCGGTGTATGGCTACACCTTC. It yields the protein CASSQDRWPGTSVYGYTF.

The J gene is TRBJ1-2, the V gene TRBV6-5; TRBD1 is a possible D gene (5 bases). This CDR3 has 15 amino acids. Germline-derived CDR1 and CDR2 are MNHEY and SVGAGI. Trimming pared 0 bases from V and 4 bases from J, leaving 12 bases between. In DNA, the CDR3 is TGTGCCAGCAGTTACTCGGAAGGGGCGAGCTATGGCTACACCTTC. This sequence encodes CASSYSEGASYGYTF.

The chain links TRBV2 to TRBJ1-4; possibly TRBD1 for D (6 bases). CDR3 length: 15 amino acids. V was trimmed by 6 bases and J by 6 bases, leaving 17 bases between them. Germline CDR1 SNHLY, CDR2 FYNNEI. CDR3 region: CASRLMGGQDEKLFF. The CDR3 region has the DNA TGTGCCAGCAGATTAATGGGGGGGCAAGATGAAAAACTGTTTTTT.

The chain carries TRBV7-3 and TRBJ2-2; D gene uncertain. The CDR3 spans 13 residues. V lost 3 bases, J lost 6 bases, and 8 bases lay in between. Looked up from germline, CDR1 is SGHTA and CDR2 is FQGTGA. The CDR3 reads CASSFSGSGELFF. In DNA form, the CDR3 reads TGTGCCAGCAGCTTTTCCGGTTCCGGGGAGCTGTTTTTT.

This sequence joins TRBV7-9 and TRBJ2-1; D not certain. The germline V gene has CDR1 SEHNR and CDR2 FQNEAQ (reference sequence). V dropped 5 bases and J dropped 3 bases, with 11 bases sitting between them. CDR3 length equals 14 residues. The CDR3 sequence is CASSPVVDYNEQFF. CDR3 DNA: TGTGCCAGCAGCCCCGTTGTAGACTACAATGAGCAGTTCTTC.

The V gene is TRBV30, the J gene TRBJ1-2; a possible D gene is TRBD1 (6 bases). Germline-derived CDR1 and CDR2 are GTSNPN and SVGIG (reference sequence). V was shortened by 4 bases and J by 6 bases, with 21 bases between the two germline ends. The CDR3 totals 15 residues. This CDR3 reads CAWKILIGGGDGYTF. CDR3 bases: TGTGCCTGGAAGATCCTAATAGGGGGTGGGGATGGCTACACCTTC.

By frequency, this clone is medium-sized. The CDR3 sequence: CAILAGQEPYEQYF. CDR3 DNA sequence: TGCGCCATTCTTGCTGGACAGGAACCCTACGAGCAGTACTTC. The rearrangement links TRBV10-1 to TRBJ2-7; 7 bases align to TRBD1. Germline V gene lookup returns CDR1 WNHNN and CDR2 SYGVQD (reference sequence). The J segment lost 2 bases and the V segment lost 10 bases, leaving 11 bases of the junction unmatched. This CDR3 is 14 amino acids long.

With respect to this clone: A junction boundary mismatches the germline segment, possibly from a read error. This chain connects TRBV7-3 to TRBJ2-1, with D tentatively TRBD2 (6 bases). Looked up from germline, CDR1 is SGHTA and CDR2 is FQGTGA. The CDR3 has 15 residues. CDR3 bases: TGTGCCAGCAGCCTAACGACTGTAGCGGACGCTGAGCAGTTCTTC. This codes for CASSLTTVADAEQFF.

The rearrangement uses TRBV2 and TRBJ1-2; 7 bases line up with TRBD1. Looked up from germline, CDR1 is SNHLY and CDR2 is FYNNEI. V trimming: 10 bases; J trimming: 4 bases; junction bases outside the gene matches: 9. This CDR3 has 13 amino acids. The CDR3 is CATRQGGPYGYTF. CDR3 bases: TGTGCCACCAGACAGGGCGGCCCCTATGGCTACACCTTC.

The rearrangement joins TRBV6-5 to TRBJ1-1; a weak D match, TRBD1 (6 bases). The V end lost 6 bases, the J end lost 0 bases, and 14 bases lay between the germline ends. The CDR3 length is 15 residues. CDR1 is MNHEY, CDR2 SVGAGI, per germline. CDR3 in DNA: TGTGCCAGCAGCCCCAGGGGCGCTATGAACACTGAAGCTTTCTTT. Its translation is CASSPRGAMNTEAFF.

This chain joins TRBV4-3 and TRBJ1-5; D gene uncertain. V lost 3 bases and J 4 bases, leaving 16 bases between the germline ends. The CDR3 is 16 amino acids. Per the germline V gene, CDR1 is LGHNA and CDR2 is YSLEER. CDR3 amino acids: CASSQERRLPNQPQHF. The CDR3 region has the DNA TGCGCCAGCAGCCAGGAGCGACGGCTACCTAATCAGCCCCAGCATTTT.

The chain couples TRBV6-5 to TRBJ2-3; TRBD1 is a possible D gene (6 bases). This CDR3 has 14 amino acids. V lost 6 bases, J lost 1 base, and 11 bases lay in between. Germline loops: CDR1 MNHEY, CDR2 SVGAGI. CDR3 in amino acids: CASSSRTGTDTQYF. CDR3 DNA: TGTGCCAGCAGCTCACGGACAGGCACAGATACGCAGTATTTT.

The chain couples TRBV6-1 to TRBJ2-7, with 11 bases that match TRBD2. Trimming took 10 bases from V and 7 from J; bases not matched to a gene: 12. Germline V gene lookup returns CDR1 MNHNS and CDR2 SASEGT. This CDR3 is 14 amino acids long. In nucleotides, the CDR3 is TGTGCCACCCTGGGGACTAGCGGCCTACGGGAGCAGTACTTC. This encodes CATLGTSGLREQYF.

This chain links TRBV6-5 with TRBJ2-7, with TRBD2 matching over 8 bases. Trimming at V came to 0 bases and at J to 0 bases, leaving 4 bases not matched to a gene. Germline CDR1 MNHEY, CDR2 SVGAGI. The CDR3 sequence is 16 residues long. In nucleotides, the CDR3 is TGTGCCAGCAGTTACTCGAGGCTAGCGGGCTCCTACGAGCAGTACTTC. It codes for CASSYSRLAGSYEQYF.

CDR3 region: CASSEMVGGADTQYF. The DNA of the CDR3 is TGTGCCAGCAGTGAAATGGTTGGTGGAGCTGATACGCAGTATTTT. The rearrangement links TRBV6-1 to TRBJ2-3; D is ambiguous. Germline loops: CDR1 MNHNS, CDR2 SASEGT. Trimming pared 2 bases from V and 6 bases from J, leaving 15 bases between. The CDR3 is 15 residues long.